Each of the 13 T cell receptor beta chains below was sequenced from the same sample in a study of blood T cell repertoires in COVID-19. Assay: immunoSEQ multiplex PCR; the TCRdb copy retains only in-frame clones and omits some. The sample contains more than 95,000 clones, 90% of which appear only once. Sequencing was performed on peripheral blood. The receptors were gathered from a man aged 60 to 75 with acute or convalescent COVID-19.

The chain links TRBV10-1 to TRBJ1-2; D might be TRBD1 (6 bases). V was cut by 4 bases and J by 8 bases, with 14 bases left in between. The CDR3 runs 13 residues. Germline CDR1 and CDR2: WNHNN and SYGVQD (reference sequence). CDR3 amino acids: CASSARQAEGYTF. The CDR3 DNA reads TGCGCCAGCAGTGCTCGACAGGCTGAGGGCTACACCTTC.

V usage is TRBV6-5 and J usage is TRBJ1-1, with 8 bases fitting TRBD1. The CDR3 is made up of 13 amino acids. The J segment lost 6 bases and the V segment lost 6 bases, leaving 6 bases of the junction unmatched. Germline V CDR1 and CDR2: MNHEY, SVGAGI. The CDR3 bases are TGTGCCAGCAGCCGCGACAGGGGCGCTGAAGCTTTCTTT. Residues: CASSRDRGAEAFF.

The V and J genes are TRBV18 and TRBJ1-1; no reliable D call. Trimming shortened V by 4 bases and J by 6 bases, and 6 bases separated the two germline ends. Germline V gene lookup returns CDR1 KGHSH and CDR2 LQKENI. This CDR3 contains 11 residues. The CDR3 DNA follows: TGTGCCAGCTCACAGCAAGCTGAAGCTTTCTTT. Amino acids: CASSQQAEAFF.

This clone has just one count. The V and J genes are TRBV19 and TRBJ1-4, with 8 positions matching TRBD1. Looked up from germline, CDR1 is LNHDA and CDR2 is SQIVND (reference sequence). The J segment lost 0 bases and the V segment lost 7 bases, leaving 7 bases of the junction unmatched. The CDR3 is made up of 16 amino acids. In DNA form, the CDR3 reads TGTGCCAGTACCTCTGGACAGGGCTCAACTAATGAAAAACTGTTTTTT. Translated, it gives CASTSGQGSTNEKLFF. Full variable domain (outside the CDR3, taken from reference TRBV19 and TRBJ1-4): DGGITQSPKYLFRKEGQNVTLSCEQNLNHDAMYWYRQDPGQGLRLIYYSQIVNDFQKGDIAEGYSVSREKKESFPLTVTSAQKNPTAFYLCASTSGQGSTNEKLFFGSGTQLSVL.

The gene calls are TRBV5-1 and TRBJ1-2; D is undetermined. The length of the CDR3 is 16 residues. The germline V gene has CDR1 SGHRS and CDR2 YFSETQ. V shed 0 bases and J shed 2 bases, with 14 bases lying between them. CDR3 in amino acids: CASSLDGNSLNYGYTF. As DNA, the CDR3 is TGCGCCAGCAGCTTGGATGGAAACAGTTTAAACTATGGCTACACCTTC.

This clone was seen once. DNA for the CDR3: TGTGCCAGCTCATCGACAGGGATCACTGAAGCTTTCTTT. It yields the protein CASSSTGITEAFF. J is TRBJ1-1 and V is TRBV18, with 7 bases matching TRBD1. Trimming took 5 bases from V and 4 from J; bases not matched to a gene: 4. CDR3 length equals 13 residues. Per germline, CDR1 KGHSH and CDR2 LQKENI. The full variable domain, rest sourced from reference TRBV18 and TRBJ1-1, is NAGVMQNPRHLVRRRGQEARLRCSPMKGHSHVYWYRQLPEEGLKFMVYLQKENIIDESGMPKERFSAEFPKEGPSILRIQQVVRGDSAAYFCASSSTGITEAFFGQGTRLTVV.

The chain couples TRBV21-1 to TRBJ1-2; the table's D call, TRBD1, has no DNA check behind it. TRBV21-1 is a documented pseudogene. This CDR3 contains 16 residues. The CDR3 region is CASSPWDSREAYGYTF. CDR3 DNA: TGTGCCAGCAGCCCCTGGGACAGCAGGGAGGCGTATGGCTACACCTTC.

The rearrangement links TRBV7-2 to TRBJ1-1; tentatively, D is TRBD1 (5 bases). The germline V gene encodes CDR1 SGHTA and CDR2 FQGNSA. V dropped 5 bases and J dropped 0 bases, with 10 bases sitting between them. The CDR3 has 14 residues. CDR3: CASSAGRLNTEAFF. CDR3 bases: TGTGCCAGCAGCGCGGGACGGTTGAACACTGAAGCTTTCTTT.

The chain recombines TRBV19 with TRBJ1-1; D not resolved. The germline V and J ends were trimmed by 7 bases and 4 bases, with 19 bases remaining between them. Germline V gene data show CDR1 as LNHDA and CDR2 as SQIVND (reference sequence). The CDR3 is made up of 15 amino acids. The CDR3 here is CASKVVEGDFTEAFF. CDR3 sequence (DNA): TGTGCCAGTAAGGTGGTAGAGGGAGATTTCACTGAAGCTTTCTTT.

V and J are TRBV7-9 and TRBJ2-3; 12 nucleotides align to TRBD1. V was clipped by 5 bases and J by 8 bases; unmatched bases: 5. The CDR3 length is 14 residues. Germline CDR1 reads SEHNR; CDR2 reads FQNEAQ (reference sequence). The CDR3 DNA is TGTGCCAGCAGCCGGGACAGGGGGCACCTTACGCAGTATTTT. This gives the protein CASSRDRGHLTQYF.

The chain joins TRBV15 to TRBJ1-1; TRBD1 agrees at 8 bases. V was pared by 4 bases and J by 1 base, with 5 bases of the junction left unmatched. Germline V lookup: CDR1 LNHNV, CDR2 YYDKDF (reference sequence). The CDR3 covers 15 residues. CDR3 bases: TGTGCCACCAGCACAGGGGGCTTGAGGAACACTGAAGCTTTCTTT. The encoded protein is CATSTGGLRNTEAFF. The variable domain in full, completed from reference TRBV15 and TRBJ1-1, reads DAMVIQNPRYQVTQFGKPVTLSCSQTLNHNVMYWYQQKSSQAPKLLFHYYDKDFNNEADTPDNFQSRRPNTSFCFLDIRSPGLGDTAMYLCATSTGGLRNTEAFFGQGTRLTVV.

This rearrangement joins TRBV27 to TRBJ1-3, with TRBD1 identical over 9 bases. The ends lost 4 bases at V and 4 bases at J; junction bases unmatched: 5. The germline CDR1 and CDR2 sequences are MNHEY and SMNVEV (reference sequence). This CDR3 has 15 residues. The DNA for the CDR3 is TGTGCCAGCAGTTCCAAGGGACAGGGAGGAAACACCATATATTTT. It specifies CASSSKGQGGNTIYF.

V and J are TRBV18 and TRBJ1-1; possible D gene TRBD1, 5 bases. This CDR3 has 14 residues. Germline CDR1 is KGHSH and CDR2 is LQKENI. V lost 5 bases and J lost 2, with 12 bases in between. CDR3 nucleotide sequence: TGTGCCAGCTCATTTACGGGGGGAAACACTGAAGCTTTCTTT. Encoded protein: CASSFTGGNTEAFF.